The 6 T cell receptor delta chains below all came from one sample that was sequenced in a study of gamma-delta T cells after stem cell transplantation. TCRdb reprocessed the RT-PCR reads through CATT. Of over 1,200 delta-chain clones listed, roughly 8.7% are singletons. The sequencing input was gamma-delta T cells. These receptor sequences come from a human donor. It is not recorded whose cells these are; they may come from a transplant donor.

In this sample, this clone turned up a few times. A far more abundant clone sits one base away, making this likely a read error. The chain joins TRDV2 to TRDJ1; 11 bases map to TRDD3. Germline CDR1 and CDR2: GEAIGNYY and EKD. The CDR3 is 20 amino acids. CDR3: CARDLVLGDNNAPYTDKLIF. The CDR3 bases are TGTGCCCGTGACCTAGTACTGGGGGATAATAATGCCCCCTACACCGATAAACTCATCTTT.

This clone is deemed hyperexpanded. This same CDR3 is encoded by further DNA sequences in the sample. Here the CDR3 DNA reads TGTGCCTGTGACACCGTTTCCTGGGCTGGGGGATACTCCGATAAACTCATCTTT. Translated, it gives CACDTVSWAGGYSDKLIF. The rearrangement joins TRDV2 to TRDJ1; 11 nucleotides align to TRDD3. V gave up 0 bases and J gave up 3 bases; unmatched junction bases: 11. This CDR3 comprises 18 residues. The V gene's germline CDR1 is GEAIGNYY and CDR2 EKD.

V is TRDV2 and J is TRDJ1; tentatively, D is TRDD3 (6 bases). Germline lookup yields CDR1 GEAIGNYY and CDR2 EKD. The CDR3 contains 19 residues. Deletions cut 0 bases from V and 0 bases from J, with 22 bases between. CDR3 coding DNA: TGTGCCTGTGACACCGTTGGAGGGGGACGACTTCAGTACACCGATAAACTCATCTTT. Its translation: CACDTVGGGRLQYTDKLIF.

Worth noting for this clone: A read error may explain this, as a much larger clone is one base away. This sample also contains other DNA sequences that code for the same CDR3. The chain uses TRDV2 and TRDJ1; 13 bases align to TRDD3. The CDR3 is 17 amino acids. Per germline, CDR1 GEAIGNYY and CDR2 EKD. The CDR3 sequence: CACDTISDWGIRDKLIF. CDR3 DNA: TGCGCCTGTGACACGATCTCTGACTGGGGGATACGCGATAAACTCATCTTT.

The chain combines TRDV2 with TRDJ1; 13 nucleotides agree with TRDD3. Per germline, CDR1 GEAIGNYY and CDR2 EKD. The CDR3 is 17 residues long. The V gene end was trimmed by 3 bases and the J gene end by 2 bases; junction bases not matched to a gene: 8. The CDR3 spells CACDPVLGDTRTDKLIF. Here the CDR3 DNA reads TGTGCCTGTGACCCCGTACTGGGGGATACGCGAACCGATAAACTCATCTTT.

A word on this clone: This could be a read error, since a much larger clone is one nucleotide away. The J gene is TRDJ1, the V gene TRDV2; TRDD3 matches at 9 bases. CDR1 GEAIGNYY and CDR2 EKD come from the germline V gene. This CDR3 is 15 amino acids long. Unmatched junction bases numbered 7, after V lost 5 bases and J lost 1 base. The CDR3 here is CACGVLGDFTDKLIF. The CDR3 region has the DNA TGTGCCTGTGGCGTACTGGGGGACTTCACCGATAAACTCATCTTT.